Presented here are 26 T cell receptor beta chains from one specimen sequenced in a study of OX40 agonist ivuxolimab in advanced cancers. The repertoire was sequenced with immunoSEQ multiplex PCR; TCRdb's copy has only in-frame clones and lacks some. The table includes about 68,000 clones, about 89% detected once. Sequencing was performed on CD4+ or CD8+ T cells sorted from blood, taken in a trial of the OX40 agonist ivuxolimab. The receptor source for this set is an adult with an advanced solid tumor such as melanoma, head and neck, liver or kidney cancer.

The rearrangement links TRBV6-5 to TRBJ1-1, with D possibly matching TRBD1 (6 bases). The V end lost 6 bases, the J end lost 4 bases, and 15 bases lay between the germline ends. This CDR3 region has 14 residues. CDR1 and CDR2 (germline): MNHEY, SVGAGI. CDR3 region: CASREGVGGTEAFF. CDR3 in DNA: TGTGCCAGCAGGGAGGGGGTGGGCGGCACTGAAGCTTTCTTT.

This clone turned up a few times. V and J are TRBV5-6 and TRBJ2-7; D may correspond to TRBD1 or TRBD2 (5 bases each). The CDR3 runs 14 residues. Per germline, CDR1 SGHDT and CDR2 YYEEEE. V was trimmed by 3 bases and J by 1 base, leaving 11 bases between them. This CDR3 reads CASSWGTGSYEQYF. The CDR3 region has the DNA TGTGCCAGCAGCTGGGGGACCGGTTCCTACGAGCAGTACTTC.

The DNA for the CDR3 is TGTGCCATCCGCGGGACTGAAAATGAGCAGTTCTTC. It translates to CAIRGTENEQFF. The genes are TRBV19 and TRBJ2-1, with D tentatively TRBD2 (6 bases). Germline assignment: CDR1 LNHDA and CDR2 SQIVND (reference sequence). V shed 10 bases and J shed 7 bases, with 14 bases lying between them. The CDR3 contains 12 residues. Supplemented by reference TRBV19 and TRBJ2-1, the full variable domain reads DGGITQSPKYLFRKEGQNVTLSCEQNLNHDAMYWYRQDPGQGLRLIYYSQIVNDFQKGDIAEGYSVSREKKESFPLTVTSAQKNPTAFYLCAIRGTENEQFFGPGTRLTVL.

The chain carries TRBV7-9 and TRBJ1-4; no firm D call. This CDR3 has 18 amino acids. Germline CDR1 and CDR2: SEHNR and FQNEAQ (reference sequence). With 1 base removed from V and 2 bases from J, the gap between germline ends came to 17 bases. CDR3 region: CASSLVVLKKMTNEKLFF. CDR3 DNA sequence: TGTGCCAGCAGCTTAGTGGTTCTTAAGAAAATGACTAATGAAAAACTGTTTTTT.

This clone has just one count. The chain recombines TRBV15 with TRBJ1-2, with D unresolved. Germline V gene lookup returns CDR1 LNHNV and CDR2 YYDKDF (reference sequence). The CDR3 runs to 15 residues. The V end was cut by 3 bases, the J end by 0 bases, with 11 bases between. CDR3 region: CATSRASPANYGYTF. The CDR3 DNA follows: TGTGCCACCAGCAGGGCCTCACCGGCTAACTATGGCTACACCTTC.

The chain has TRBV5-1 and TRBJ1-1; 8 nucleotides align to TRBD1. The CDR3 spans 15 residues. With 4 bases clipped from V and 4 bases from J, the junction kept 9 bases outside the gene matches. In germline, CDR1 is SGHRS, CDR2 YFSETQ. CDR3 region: CASSGLQGVGTEAFF. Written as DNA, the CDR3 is TGCGCCAGCAGCGGATTACAGGGGGTAGGCACTGAAGCTTTCTTT.

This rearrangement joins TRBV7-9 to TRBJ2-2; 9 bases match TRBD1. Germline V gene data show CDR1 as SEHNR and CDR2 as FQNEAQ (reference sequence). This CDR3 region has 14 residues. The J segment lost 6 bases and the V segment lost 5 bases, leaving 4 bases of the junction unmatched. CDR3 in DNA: TGTGCCAGCAGCCATAGACAGGGGGCCGGGGAGCTGTTTTTT. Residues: CASSHRQGAGELFF.

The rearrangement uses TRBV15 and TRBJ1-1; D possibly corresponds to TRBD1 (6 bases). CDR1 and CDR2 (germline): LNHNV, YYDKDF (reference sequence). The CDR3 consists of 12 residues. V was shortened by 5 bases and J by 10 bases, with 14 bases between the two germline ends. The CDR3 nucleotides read TGTGCCACCAGCCCAAACGGACAGTCAGCTTTCTTT. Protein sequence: CATSPNGQSAFF.

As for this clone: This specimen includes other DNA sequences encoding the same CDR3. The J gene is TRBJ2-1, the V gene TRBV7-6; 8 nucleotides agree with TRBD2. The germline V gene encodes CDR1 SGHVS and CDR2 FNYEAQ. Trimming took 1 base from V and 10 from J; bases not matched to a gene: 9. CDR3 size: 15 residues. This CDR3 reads CASSLGGRGEWEQFF. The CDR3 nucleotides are TGTGCCAGCAGCTTAGGGGGGCGGGGGGAATGGGAGCAGTTCTTC. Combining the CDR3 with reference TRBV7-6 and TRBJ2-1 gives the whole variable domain GAGVSQSPRYKVTKRGQDVALRCDPISGHVSLYWYRQALGQGPEFLTYFNYEAQQDKSGLPNDRFSAERPEGSISTLTIQRTEQRDSAMYRCASSLGGRGEWEQFFGPGTRLTVL.

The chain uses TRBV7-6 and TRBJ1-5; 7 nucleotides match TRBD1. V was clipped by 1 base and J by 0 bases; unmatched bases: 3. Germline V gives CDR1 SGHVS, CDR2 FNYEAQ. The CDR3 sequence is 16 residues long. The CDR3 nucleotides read TGTGCCAGCAGCTTAGAACAGGGGTATAGCAATCAGCCCCAGCATTTT. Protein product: CASSLEQGYSNQPQHF.

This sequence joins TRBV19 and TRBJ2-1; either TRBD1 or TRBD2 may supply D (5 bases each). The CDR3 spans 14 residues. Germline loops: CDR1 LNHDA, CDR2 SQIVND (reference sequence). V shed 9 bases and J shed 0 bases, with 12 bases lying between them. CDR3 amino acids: CASGDQSSYNEQFF. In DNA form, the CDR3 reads TGTGCCAGCGGGGACCAGAGCTCCTACAATGAGCAGTTCTTC.

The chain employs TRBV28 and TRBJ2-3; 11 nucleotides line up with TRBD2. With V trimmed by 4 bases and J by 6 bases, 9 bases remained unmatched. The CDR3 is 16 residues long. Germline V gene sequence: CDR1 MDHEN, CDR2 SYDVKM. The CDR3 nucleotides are TGTGCCAGCAGTTCCAGACTAGCGGGGACCCTTGATACGCAGTATTTT. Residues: CASSSRLAGTLDTQYF.

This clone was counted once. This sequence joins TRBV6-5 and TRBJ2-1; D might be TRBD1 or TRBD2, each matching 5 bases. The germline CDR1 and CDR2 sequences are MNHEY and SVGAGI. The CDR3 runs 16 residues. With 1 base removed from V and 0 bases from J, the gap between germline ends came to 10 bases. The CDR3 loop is CASSYYPGPSYNEQFF. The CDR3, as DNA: TGTGCCAGCAGTTACTACCCGGGACCCTCCTACAATGAGCAGTTCTTC.

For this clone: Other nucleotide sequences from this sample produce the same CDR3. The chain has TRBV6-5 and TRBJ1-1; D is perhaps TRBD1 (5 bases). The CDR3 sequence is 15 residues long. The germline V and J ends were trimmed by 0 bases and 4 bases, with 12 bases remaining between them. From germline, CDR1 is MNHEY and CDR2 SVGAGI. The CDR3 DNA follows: TGTGCCAGCAGTTACTCTCGGCAGGGAGGCACTGAAGCTTTCTTT. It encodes CASSYSRQGGTEAFF.

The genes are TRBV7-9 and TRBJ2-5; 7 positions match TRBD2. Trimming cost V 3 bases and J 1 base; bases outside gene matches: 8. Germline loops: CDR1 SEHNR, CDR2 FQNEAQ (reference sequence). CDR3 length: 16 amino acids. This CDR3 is CASSFLPERGQETQYF. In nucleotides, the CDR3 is TGTGCCAGCAGCTTCCTGCCTGAGCGGGGCCAAGAGACCCAGTACTTC.

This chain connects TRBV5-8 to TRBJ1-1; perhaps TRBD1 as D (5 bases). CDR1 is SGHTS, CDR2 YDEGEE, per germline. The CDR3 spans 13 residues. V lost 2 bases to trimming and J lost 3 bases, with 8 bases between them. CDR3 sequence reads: CASSFRGYTEAFF. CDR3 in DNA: TGTGCCAGCAGCTTTAGGGGTTACACTGAAGCTTTCTTT.

CDR3 sequence (DNA): TGTGCCAGCAGCTTAGGGCAGGGCTTTTACAATGAGCAGTTCTTC. Translating it yields CASSLGQGFYNEQFF. The chain employs TRBV7-6 and TRBJ2-1; the D gene is possibly TRBD1 (5 bases). V lost 1 base and J 4 bases, leaving 11 bases between the germline ends. CDR1 is SGHVS and CDR2 is FNYEAQ in the germline V gene. The CDR3 sequence is 15 residues long.

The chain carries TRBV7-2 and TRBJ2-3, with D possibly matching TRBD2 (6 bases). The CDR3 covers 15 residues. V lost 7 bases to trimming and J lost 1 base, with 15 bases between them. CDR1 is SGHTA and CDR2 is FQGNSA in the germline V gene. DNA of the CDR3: TGTGCCAGCATACCAAGCCCGGGGGGCACAGATACGCAGTATTTT. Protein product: CASIPSPGGTDTQYF. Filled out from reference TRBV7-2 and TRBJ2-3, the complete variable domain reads GAGVSQSPSNKVTEKGKDVELRCDPISGHTALYWYRQSLGQGLEFLIYFQGNSAPDKSGLPSDRFSAERTGGSVSTLTIQRTQQEDSAVYLCASIPSPGGTDTQYFGPGTRLTVL.

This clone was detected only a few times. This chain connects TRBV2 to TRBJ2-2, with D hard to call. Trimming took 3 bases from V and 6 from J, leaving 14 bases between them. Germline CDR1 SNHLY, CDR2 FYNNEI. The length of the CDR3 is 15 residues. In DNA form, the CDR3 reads TGTGCCAGCAGTGAGGCCCCAAATGGAGCCGGGGAGCTGTTTTTT. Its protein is CASSEAPNGAGELFF.

CDR3 sequence reads: CASSSAGTHSYEQYF. CDR3 DNA: TGTGCCAGCAGCTCCGCCGGGACACACTCCTACGAGCAGTACTTC. This chain uses TRBV7-6 with TRBJ2-7, with D perhaps TRBD1 (6 bases). Germline CDR1 and CDR2: SGHVS and FNYEAQ. The CDR3 totals 15 residues. Trimming took 4 bases from V and 0 from J, leaving 13 bases between them.

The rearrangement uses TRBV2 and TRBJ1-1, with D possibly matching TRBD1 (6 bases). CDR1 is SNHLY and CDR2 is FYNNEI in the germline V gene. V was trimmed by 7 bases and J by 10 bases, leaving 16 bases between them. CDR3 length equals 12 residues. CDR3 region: CASILGEGGAFF. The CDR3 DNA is TGTGCCAGCATTTTAGGGGAGGGGGGAGCTTTCTTT.

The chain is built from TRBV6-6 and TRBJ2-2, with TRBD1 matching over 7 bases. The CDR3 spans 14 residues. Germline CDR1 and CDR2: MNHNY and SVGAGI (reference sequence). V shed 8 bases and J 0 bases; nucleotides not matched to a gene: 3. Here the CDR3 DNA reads TGTGCCAGCGGGACAGACGCGAACACCGGGGAGCTGTTTTTT. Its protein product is CASGTDANTGELFF.

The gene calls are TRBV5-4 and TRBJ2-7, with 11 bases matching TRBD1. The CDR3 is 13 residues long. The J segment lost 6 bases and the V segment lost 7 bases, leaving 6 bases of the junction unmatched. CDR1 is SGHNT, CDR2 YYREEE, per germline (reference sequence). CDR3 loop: CASSGQGAREQYF. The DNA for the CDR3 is TGTGCCAGCTCCGGACAGGGGGCCCGCGAGCAGTACTTC.

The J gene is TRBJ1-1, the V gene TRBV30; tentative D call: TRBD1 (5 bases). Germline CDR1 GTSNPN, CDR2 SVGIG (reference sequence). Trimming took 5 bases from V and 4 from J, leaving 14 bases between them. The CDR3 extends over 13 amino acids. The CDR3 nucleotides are TGTGCCTGGCAAGTGGGGCGTGGCACTGAAGCTTTCTTT. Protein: CAWQVGRGTEAFF.

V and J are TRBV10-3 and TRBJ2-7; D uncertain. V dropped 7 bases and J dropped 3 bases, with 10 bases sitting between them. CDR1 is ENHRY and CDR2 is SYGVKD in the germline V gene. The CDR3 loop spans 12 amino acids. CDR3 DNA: TGTGCCATCAAGTCTGACGGCTACGAGCAGTACTTC. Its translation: CAIKSDGYEQYF.

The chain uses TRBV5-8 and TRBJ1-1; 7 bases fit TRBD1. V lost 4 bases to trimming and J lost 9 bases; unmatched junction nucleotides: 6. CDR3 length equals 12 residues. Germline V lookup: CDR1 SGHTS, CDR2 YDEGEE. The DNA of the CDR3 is TGTGCCAGCAGCATGGGACAGTCTAAAGCTTTCTTT. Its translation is CASSMGQSKAFF.